This T cell receptor (beta chain) was sequenced in a study of pediatric ulcerative colitis (dated by TCRdb to the late 2010s). General notes on the study: Of the ulcerative colitis patients, 7 or 8 had pancolitis and two had left-sided colitis, and histology in every patient was consistent with ulcerative colitis. From nine newly diagnosed, treatment-naive pediatric ulcerative colitis patients and a few non-IBD control children, paired blood and rectal samples were collected. By Pediatric Ulcerative Colitis Activity Index, mild disease was classified in a couple of patients, moderate disease in several and acute severe colitis in three. Here is what the overall study found, with its caveats: Features of the rectal repertoire distinguished controls, mild-moderate colitis patients and acute severe colitis patients, and in acute severe colitis rectal diversity was lower because of clonal expansions. For technical reasons, the blood samples of two patients yielded substantially fewer templates, so those samples were excluded from the blood-rectal overlap analysis. Rectal pinch biopsies may have included blood-derived T cells, especially in patients with overt colitis. Because repertoires came from total lymphocyte DNA, patterns in rare subsets such as regulatory T cells may not be reflected. Autologous blood-rectal clonal overlap was significantly higher in ulcerative colitis patients than in controls, suggesting increased T cell trafficking to inflamed tissue. Only a handful of individuals were included in the healthy control group, which was small. A couple of rectal CDR3 clonotypes were found in every ulcerative colitis patient but in no control.

A note on this clone: The antigen it binds to is not known. The sample holds no much larger clone one base away, and base qualities are not on file.

The germline V gene (reference sequence) provides CDR1 SGHNT and CDR2 YYREEE. Counted from cysteine to phenylalanine, this CDR3 has 14 amino acids. Just the 42-base CDR3 DNA is kept, in frame starting at base 1. The V and J ends are trimmed by 1 base and 1 base, leaving 6 bases between them. Rearranged CDR3 beta regions were amplified from genomic DNA with multiplex V and J primers using the immunoSEQ TRB Survey service. Survey-level sequencing depth of up to 500,000 reads per sample was used to keep depth equal across samples. Libraries were purified and pooled, and sequencing was performed on Illumina technology. On the study's bioinformatics: immunoSEQ online tools were used for productive clonality, sample overlap, pairwise scatters, CDR3 beta length, V/D/J gene usage and productiveness. Calculated diversity was defined as the number of unique rearrangements divided by total templates, multiplied by 100, and Shannon and Simpson indices were computed as well. Z-score normalized data were analyzed by principal component analysis with the R prcomp function and the ggbiplot package. Morisita's index was used to quantify the clonal overlap between blood and rectum within each subject. TCRdb took this table from immuneACCESS and kept in-frame rearrangements with V and J called. Such tables lack part of the clones; where checked against another copy, unresolved V genes explain under half of the gap, and the rest is unexplained. The V and J calls and the clone size are those of that table, but D and trimming were determined from the DNA. The sample table shows about 36,000 clones, and less than 80% are seen once. Clones ranked in the top ten supply 0.65% to 0.75% of the sample.

During colonoscopy, one to two pinch biopsies were obtained from the rectum for research purposes. Before the diagnostic colonoscopy, none of the ulcerative colitis patients had been given any immunosuppressive medication. Rectal biopsies were digested with proteinase K before DNA isolation. The Wizard kit (Promega) was used to extract genomic DNA from blood and intestinal samples. The TCR originated in a boy between 10 and 17 years old with moderate ulcerative colitis. The sample consisted of gut tissue. The chain uses TRBV5-4 and TRBJ2-1; there is no confident call for the D gene. The encoded CDR3 is CASSLKQSYNEQFF. The DNA sequence is TGTGCCAGCAGCTTGAAGCAGTCCTACAATGAGCAGTTCTTC.